Below, 23 T cell receptor beta chains from the same sample are listed, as sequenced in a study of response to subunit inactivated influenza vaccine. One entry per CDR3 protein results from TCRdb running MiXCR on the RT-PCR reads. The sample lists 700,000 to 900,000 distinct CDR3 sequences; 21% were seen once. Sequencing used PBMCs from blood, obtained more than 4 days after vaccination. The receptors here all came from a middle-aged man who received an inactivated influenza vaccine.

This clonotype was seen many times. The chain carries TRBV5-6 and TRBJ2-7; D is possibly TRBD2 (6 bases). This CDR3 spans 15 amino acids. From germline, CDR1 is SGHDT and CDR2 YYEEEE. Trimming stripped 0 bases from V and 3 bases from J, with 13 bases between. The CDR3 bases are TGTGCCAGCAGCTTGGCCGGGGGAAACGGCTACGAGCAGTACTTC. Translated: CASSLAGGNGYEQYF.

This clonotype has a handful of counts. The chain is built from TRBV6-5 and TRBJ1-6; no firm D call. The ends were cut back, 2 bases at V and 7 bases at J, with 6 bases in the middle. This CDR3 contains 13 residues. Germline CDR1 reads MNHEY; CDR2 reads SVGAGI. The CDR3 region is CASSYQQNSPLHF. The CDR3 coding sequence is TGTGCCAGCAGTTACCAACAGAATTCACCCCTCCACTTT.

Only a few counts were recorded for this clonotype. The chain joins TRBV20-1 to TRBJ2-7; D perhaps matches TRBD1 (6 bases). Trimming removed 5 bases at V and 2 bases at J, with 19 bases between. Germline CDR1 is DFQATT and CDR2 is SNEGSKA (reference sequence). The CDR3 has 15 residues. For the CDR3, the DNA is TGCAGTGCTCGGGTGGTGAGAAGGGACACCTACGAGCAGTACTTC. As protein: CSARVVRRDTYEQYF.

This clonotype was seen a handful of times. The chain has TRBV4-3 and TRBJ1-4; D not resolved. The length of the CDR3 is 12 residues. V lost 0 bases, J lost 14 bases, and 10 bases lay in between. Germline values: CDR1 LGHNA, CDR2 YSLEER. CDR3 region: CASSQDRRRLFF. The CDR3 coding sequence is TGCGCCAGCAGCCAAGATCGCAGGAGGCTGTTTTTT.

The chain joins TRBV7-9 to TRBJ2-5; weak D call: TRBD1 (6 bases). Germline V gene data show CDR1 as SEHNR and CDR2 as FQNEAQ (reference sequence). V lost 5 bases, J lost 2 bases, and 21 bases lay in between. This CDR3 contains 17 residues. CDR3 bases: TGTGCCAGCAGCGACCATTTAGGGGGTAGGGTTCAAGAGACCCAGTACTTC. Its protein is CASSDHLGGRVQETQYF.

A few counts support this clonotype. The chain combines TRBV7-9 with TRBJ2-1, with D tentatively TRBD1 or TRBD2 (5 bases each). Trimming removed 6 bases from V and 8 bases from J, with 17 bases in between. Germline V lookup: CDR1 SEHNR, CDR2 FQNEAQ (reference sequence). This CDR3 region has 14 residues. CDR3 sequence: CASRRTGTVYEQFF. For the CDR3, the DNA is TGTGCCAGCAGGCGAACCGGGACCGTCTATGAGCAGTTCTTC.

The chain employs TRBV4-1 and TRBJ2-6; 7 bases fit TRBD1. CDR1 is MGHRA and CDR2 is YSYEKL in the germline V gene. The CDR3 loop spans 21 amino acids. V trimming: 4 bases; J trimming: 0 bases; junction bases outside the gene matches: 18. CDR3 amino acids: CASSPHLALGQDSSGANVLTF. The CDR3 coding sequence is TGCGCCAGCAGCCCTCACCTAGCACTAGGACAGGATTCCTCTGGGGCCAACGTCCTGACTTTC.

The chain has TRBV2 and TRBJ2-5; 8 bases align to TRBD2. In germline, CDR1 is SNHLY, CDR2 FYNNEI. The CDR3 covers 15 residues. The junction had 7 bases not matched to a gene; V was cut back by 6 bases and J by 1 base. CDR3 amino acids: CASSALSGGQETQYF. The DNA for the CDR3 is TGTGCCAGCAGCGCCCTCAGCGGGGGCCAAGAGACCCAGTACTTC.

This clonotype was seen more than once but under ten times. The chain uses TRBV20-1 and TRBJ1-4; D gene ambiguous. The CDR3 covers 13 residues. Germline V CDR1 and CDR2: DFQATT, SNEGSKA (reference sequence). The CDR3 loop is CYASPLSNEKLFF. The CDR3, as DNA: TGCTACGCTTCTCCTCTTTCTAATGAAAAACTGTTTTTT.

This clonotype was counted at least ten times. The V and J genes are TRBV11-2 and TRBJ2-1; TRBD2 aligns across 12 bases. CDR1 is SGHAT and CDR2 is FQNNGV in the germline V gene. Trimming took 5 bases from V and 4 from J; bases not matched to a gene: 12. The CDR3 spans 18 residues. CDR3 loop: CASSPIPSGGASYNEQFF. The CDR3 bases are TGTGCCAGCAGCCCCATCCCTAGCGGGGGGGCCTCGTACAATGAGCAGTTCTTC.

V usage is TRBV20-1 and J usage is TRBJ1-2; D possibly corresponds to TRBD1 (5 bases). The CDR3 has 13 residues. Trimming removed 3 bases from V and 7 bases from J, with 15 bases in between. The germline V gene encodes CDR1 DFQATT and CDR2 SNEGSKA (reference sequence). CDR3 amino acids: CSASPRESFGYTF. The CDR3 nucleotides read TGCAGTGCTAGTCCCAGGGAGTCCTTTGGCTACACCTTC.

This chain links TRBV9 with TRBJ2-1, with 14 bases matching TRBD2. The CDR3 totals 19 residues. V shed 3 bases and J 5 bases; nucleotides not matched to a gene: 13. The germline V gene encodes CDR1 SGDLS and CDR2 YYNGEE. CDR3 amino acids: CASSAGPGLAGVGHNEQFF. CDR3 bases: TGTGCCAGCAGCGCTGGACCGGGACTAGCGGGAGTGGGCCACAATGAGCAGTTCTTC.

This clonotype occurred many times. A read error may produce the germline difference seen at one junction end. This chain links TRBV10-3 with TRBJ1-2; D gene ambiguous. Germline CDR1 ENHRY, CDR2 SYGVKD. This CDR3 is built from 13 residues. This CDR3 is CAINEETNYGYTF. The CDR3, as DNA: TGTGCCATCAATGAGGAAACTAACTATGGCTACACCTTC.

This clonotype has more than one count but fewer than ten. V usage is TRBV5-1 and J usage is TRBJ2-7, with D perhaps assigned TRBD1 or TRBD2 (5 bases each). Germline values: CDR1 SGHRS, CDR2 YFSETQ. V was clipped by 3 bases and J by 6 bases, with 16 bases between them. This CDR3 has 14 amino acids. The CDR3 is CASSYHHGAGEQYF. For the CDR3, the DNA is TGCGCCAGCAGCTACCACCACGGGGCTGGCGAGCAGTACTTC.

The V and J genes are TRBV6-1 and TRBJ2-1; 9 bases agree with TRBD2. The CDR3 has 15 amino acids. Per germline, CDR1 MNHNS and CDR2 SASEGT. V dropped 7 bases and J dropped 7; count of bases not matched to a gene: 11. The CDR3 coding sequence is TGTGCCAGCACCGCCGGCGGGGGGGCCAGGAATGAGCAGTTCTTC. Translation gives CASTAGGGARNEQFF.

The rearrangement joins TRBV15 to TRBJ1-5; D call uncertain. Trimming removed 5 bases from V and 5 bases from J, with 13 bases in between. CDR3 length: 14 amino acids. Germline CDR1 is LNHNV and CDR2 is YYDKDF (reference sequence). The CDR3 DNA reads as TGTGCCACCAGCGGGAAGGGCGGGGATCAGCCCCAGCATTTT. Protein product: CATSGKGGDQPQHF.

This rearrangement joins TRBV12-3 or TRBV12-4 to TRBJ2-7, with D perhaps matching TRBD1 (6 bases). V dropped 2 bases and J dropped 3 bases, with 11 bases sitting between them. The CDR3 loop spans 14 amino acids. The CDR3 coding sequence is TGTGCCAGCAGTTTACCAGGGGATGACTACGAGCAGTACTTC. Amino acid sequence: CASSLPGDDYEQYF.

The chain couples TRBV12-3 or TRBV12-4 to TRBJ2-2, with TRBD1 matching over 7 bases. V was pared by 6 bases and J by 5 bases, with 9 bases of the junction left unmatched. The CDR3 spans 15 residues. The CDR3 is CASRTTGQGTGELFF. The CDR3, as DNA: TGTGCCAGCAGGACGACAGGGCAGGGGACCGGGGAGCTGTTTTTT.

This chain connects TRBV9 to TRBJ2-2, with D possibly being TRBD1 (6 bases). V lost 3 bases to trimming and J lost 1 base, with 10 bases between them. CDR3 length: 15 amino acids. Germline lookup yields CDR1 SGDLS and CDR2 YYNGEE. The DNA of the CDR3 is TGTGCCAGCAGCGCAGAAGGGGGGAACACCGGGGAGCTGTTTTTT. It codes for CASSAEGGNTGELFF.

This sequence joins TRBV7-9 and TRBJ2-2; D is possibly TRBD2 (5 bases). CDR3 length: 15 residues. Per germline, CDR1 SEHNR and CDR2 FQNEAQ (reference sequence). The V gene lost 6 bases and the J gene lost 1 base, with 12 bases spanning the gap. Here the CDR3 reads CASRQLAGNTGELFF. The CDR3 bases are TGTGCCAGCAGGCAGCTAGCAGGGAACACCGGGGAGCTGTTTTTT. The whole variable domain, filled in from reference TRBV7-9 and TRBJ2-2, reads DTGVSQNPRHKITKRGQNVTFRCDPISEHNRLYWYRQTLGQGPEFLTYFQNEAQLEKSRLLSDRFSAERPKGSFSTLEIQRTEQGDSAMYLCASRQLAGNTGELFFGEGSRLTVL.

This clonotype turned up a few times. The CDR3 sequence is CSVGVGAGDTQYF. CDR3 DNA sequence: TGCAGCGTTGGGGTGGGGGCCGGAGATACGCAGTATTTT. V gene TRBV29-1 combines with J gene TRBJ2-3; a possible D gene is TRBD1 (6 bases). V was pared by 4 bases and J by 5 bases, with 13 bases between. This CDR3 spans 13 amino acids. The germline V gene has CDR1 SQVTM and CDR2 ANQGSEA.

V and J are TRBV7-9 and TRBJ2-7, with 10 bases identical to TRBD1. The J segment lost 2 bases and the V segment lost 10 bases, leaving 5 bases of the junction unmatched. Germline V gene lookup returns CDR1 SEHNR and CDR2 FQNEAQ (reference sequence). The CDR3 is made up of 13 amino acids. CDR3 coding DNA: TGTGCCACCCGGGGACAGGGGACCTACGAGCAGTACTTC. Protein: CATRGQGTYEQYF.

V gene TRBV28 combines with J gene TRBJ1-1, with D tentatively TRBD1 (5 bases). The CDR3 is 14 amino acids. Germline-derived CDR1 and CDR2 are MDHEN and SYDVKM. Trimming shortened V by 6 bases and J by 2 bases, and 13 bases separated the two germline ends. CDR3 sequence reads: CASRRTSLNTEAFF. The CDR3, as DNA: TGTGCCAGCAGGAGGACATCTCTCAACACTGAAGCTTTCTTT.